The entry below gives a single TCR beta chain sequence along with its context. This table comes from immunoSEQ multiplex PCR, and its TCRdb copy is limited to in-frame clones, with some not included. Among about 92,000 clones listed, approximately 90% were seen once. The data belong to a study of blood T cell repertoires in COVID-19. This CDR3 spans 14 amino acids. From germline, CDR1 is KGHDR and CDR2 SFDVKD. V lost 7 bases to trimming and J lost 5 bases; unmatched junction nucleotides: 7. The sample was peripheral blood. This TCR was recovered from a woman in her fifties or sixties with COVID-19, enrolled during active disease. J is TRBJ1-1 and V is TRBV24-1; 9 bases fit TRBD1. DNA for the CDR3: TGTGCCACCAGAAGTGGACAGGGGAGTACTGAAGCTTTCTTT. Its protein product is CATRSGQGSTEAFF.